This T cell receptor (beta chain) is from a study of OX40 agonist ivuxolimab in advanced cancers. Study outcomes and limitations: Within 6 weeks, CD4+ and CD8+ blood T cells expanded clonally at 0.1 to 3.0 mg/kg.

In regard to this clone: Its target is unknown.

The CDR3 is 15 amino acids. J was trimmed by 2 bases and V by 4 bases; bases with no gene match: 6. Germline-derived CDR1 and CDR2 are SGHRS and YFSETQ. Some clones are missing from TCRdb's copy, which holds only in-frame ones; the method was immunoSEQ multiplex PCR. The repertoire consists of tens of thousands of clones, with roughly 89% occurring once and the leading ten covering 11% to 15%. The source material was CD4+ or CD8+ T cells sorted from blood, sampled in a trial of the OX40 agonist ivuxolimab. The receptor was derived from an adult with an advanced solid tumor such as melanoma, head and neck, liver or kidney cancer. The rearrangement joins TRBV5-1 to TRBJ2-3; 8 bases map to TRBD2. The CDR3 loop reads CASSTTSGATDTQYF. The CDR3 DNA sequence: TGCGCCAGCAGCACTACTAGCGGAGCCACAGATACGCAGTATTTT. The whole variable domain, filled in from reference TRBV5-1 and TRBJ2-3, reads KAGVTQTPRYLIKTRGQQVTLSCSPISGHRSVSWYQQTPGQGLQFLFEYFSETQRNKGNFPGRFSGRQFSNSRSEMNVSTLELGDSALYLCASSTTSGATDTQYFGPGTRLTVL.